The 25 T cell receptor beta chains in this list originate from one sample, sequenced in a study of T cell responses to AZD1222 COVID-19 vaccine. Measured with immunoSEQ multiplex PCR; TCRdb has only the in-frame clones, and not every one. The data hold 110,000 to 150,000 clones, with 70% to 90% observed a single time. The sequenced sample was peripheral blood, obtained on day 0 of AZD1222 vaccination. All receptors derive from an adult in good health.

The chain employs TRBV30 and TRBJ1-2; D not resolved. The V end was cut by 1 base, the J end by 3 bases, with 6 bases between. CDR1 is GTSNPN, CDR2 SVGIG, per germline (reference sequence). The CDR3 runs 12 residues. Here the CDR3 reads CAWSGGDYGYTF. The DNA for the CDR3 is TGTGCCTGGAGTGGGGGAGACTATGGCTACACCTTC.

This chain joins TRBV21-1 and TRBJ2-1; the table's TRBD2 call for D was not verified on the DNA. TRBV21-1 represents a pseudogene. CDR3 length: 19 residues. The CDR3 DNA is TGTGCCAGCAGCAGAGGGATAGTAGTTTCGGGGAGCTCCTACAATGAGCAGTTCTTC. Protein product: CASSRGIVVSGSSYNEQFF.

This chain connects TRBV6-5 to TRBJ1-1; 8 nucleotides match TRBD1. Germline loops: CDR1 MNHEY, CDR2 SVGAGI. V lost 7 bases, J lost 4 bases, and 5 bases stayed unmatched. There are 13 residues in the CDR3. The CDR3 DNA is TGTGCCAGCAAAAAAACAGGGGGCACTGAAGCTTTCTTT. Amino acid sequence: CASKKTGGTEAFF.

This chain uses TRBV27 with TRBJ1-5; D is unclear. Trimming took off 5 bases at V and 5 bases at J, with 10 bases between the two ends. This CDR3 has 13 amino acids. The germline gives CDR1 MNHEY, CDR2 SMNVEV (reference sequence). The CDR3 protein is CASSRRIYQPQHF. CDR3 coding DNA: TGTGCCAGCAGTAGACGGATTTATCAGCCCCAGCATTTT.

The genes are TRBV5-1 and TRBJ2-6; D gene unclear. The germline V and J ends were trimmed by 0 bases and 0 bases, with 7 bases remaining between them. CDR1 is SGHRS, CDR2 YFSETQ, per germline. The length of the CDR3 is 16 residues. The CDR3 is CASSLADGSGANVLTF. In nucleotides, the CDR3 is TGCGCCAGCAGCTTGGCCGATGGCTCTGGGGCCAACGTCCTGACTTTC. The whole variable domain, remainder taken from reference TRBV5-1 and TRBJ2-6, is KAGVTQTPRYLIKTRGQQVTLSCSPISGHRSVSWYQQTPGQGLQFLFEYFSETQRNKGNFPGRFSGRQFSNSRSEMNVSTLELGDSALYLCASSLADGSGANVLTFGAGSRLTVL.

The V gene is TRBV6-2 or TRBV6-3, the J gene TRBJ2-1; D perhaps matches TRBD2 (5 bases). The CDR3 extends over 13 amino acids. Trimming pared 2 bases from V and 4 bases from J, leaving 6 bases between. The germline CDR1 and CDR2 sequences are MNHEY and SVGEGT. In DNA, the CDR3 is TGTGCCAGCAGTTACCGGGAATACAATGAGCAGTTCTTC. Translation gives CASSYREYNEQFF.

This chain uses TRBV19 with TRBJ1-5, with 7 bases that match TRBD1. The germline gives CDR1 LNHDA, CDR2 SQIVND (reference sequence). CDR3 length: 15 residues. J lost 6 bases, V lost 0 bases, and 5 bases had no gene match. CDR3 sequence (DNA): TGTGCCAGTAGTATAGATGGAGCAGGGGGTCAGCCCCAGCATTTT. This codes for CASSIDGAGGQPQHF.

This CDR3 reads CSARGKNTIYF. As DNA, the CDR3 is TGCAGTGCTAGGGGGAAGAACACCATATATTTT. The gene calls are TRBV20-1 and TRBJ1-3; no clear D. The CDR3 sequence is 11 residues long. V shed 3 bases and J shed 7 bases, with 7 bases lying between them. Germline V lookup: CDR1 DFQATT, CDR2 SNEGSKA (reference sequence).

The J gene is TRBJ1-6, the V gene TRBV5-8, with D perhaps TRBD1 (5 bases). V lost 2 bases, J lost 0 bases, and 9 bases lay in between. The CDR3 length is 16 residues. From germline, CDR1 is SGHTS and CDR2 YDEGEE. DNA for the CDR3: TGTGCCAGCAGCTTTGGTGGGGGCTCCTATAATTCACCCCTCCACTTT. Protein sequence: CASSFGGGSYNSPLHF.

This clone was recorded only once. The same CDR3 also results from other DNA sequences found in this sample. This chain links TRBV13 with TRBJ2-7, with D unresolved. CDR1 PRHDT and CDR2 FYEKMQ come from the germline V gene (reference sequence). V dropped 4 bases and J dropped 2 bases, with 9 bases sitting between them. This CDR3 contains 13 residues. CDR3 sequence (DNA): TGTGCCAGCAGCTCACTTGGGGCCTACGAGCAGTACTTC. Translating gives CASSSLGAYEQYF.

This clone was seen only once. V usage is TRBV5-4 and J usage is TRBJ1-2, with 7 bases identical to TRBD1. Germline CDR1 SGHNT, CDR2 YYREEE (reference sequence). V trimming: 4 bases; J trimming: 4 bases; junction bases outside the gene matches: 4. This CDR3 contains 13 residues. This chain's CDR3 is CASSPGQAYGYTF. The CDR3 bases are TGTGCCAGCAGCCCAGGACAGGCCTATGGCTACACCTTC.

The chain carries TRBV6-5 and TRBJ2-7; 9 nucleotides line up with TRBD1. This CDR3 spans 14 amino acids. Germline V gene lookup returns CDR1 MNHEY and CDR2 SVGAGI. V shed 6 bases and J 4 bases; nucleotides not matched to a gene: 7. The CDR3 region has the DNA TGTGCCAGCAGCGTGGGACAGGGACTTTACGAGCAGTACTTC. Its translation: CASSVGQGLYEQYF.

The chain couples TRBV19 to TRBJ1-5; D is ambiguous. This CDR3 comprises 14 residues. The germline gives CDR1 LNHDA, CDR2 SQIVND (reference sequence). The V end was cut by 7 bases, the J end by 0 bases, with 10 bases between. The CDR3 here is CASTPLASNQPQHF. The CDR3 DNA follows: TGTGCCAGTACCCCCCTCGCTAGCAATCAGCCCCAGCATTTT.

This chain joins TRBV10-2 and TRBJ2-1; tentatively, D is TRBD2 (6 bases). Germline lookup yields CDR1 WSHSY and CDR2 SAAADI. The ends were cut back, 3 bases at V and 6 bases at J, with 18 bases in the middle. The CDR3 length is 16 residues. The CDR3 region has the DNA TGCGCCAGCAGTGACCCCGCCGGGGGACTGACCAATGAGCAGTTCTTC. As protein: CASSDPAGGLTNEQFF.

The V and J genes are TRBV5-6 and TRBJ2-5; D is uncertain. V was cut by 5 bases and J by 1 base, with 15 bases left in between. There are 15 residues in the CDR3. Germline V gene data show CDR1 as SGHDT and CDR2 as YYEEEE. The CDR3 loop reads CASSPDLGSQETQYF. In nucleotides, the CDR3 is TGTGCCAGCAGTCCCGATCTCGGTTCCCAAGAGACCCAGTACTTC. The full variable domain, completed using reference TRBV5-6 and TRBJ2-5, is DAGVTQSPTHLIKTRGQQVTLRCSPKSGHDTVSWYQQALGQGPQFIFQYYEEEERQRGNFPDRFSGHQFPNYSSELNVNALLLGDSALYLCASSPDLGSQETQYFGPGTRLLVL.

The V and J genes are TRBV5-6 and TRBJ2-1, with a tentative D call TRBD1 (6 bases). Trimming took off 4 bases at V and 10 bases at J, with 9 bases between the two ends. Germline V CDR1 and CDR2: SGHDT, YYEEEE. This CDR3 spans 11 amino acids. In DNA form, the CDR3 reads TGTGCCAGCAGCATAGGGACAGAGCAGTTCTTC. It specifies CASSIGTEQFF.

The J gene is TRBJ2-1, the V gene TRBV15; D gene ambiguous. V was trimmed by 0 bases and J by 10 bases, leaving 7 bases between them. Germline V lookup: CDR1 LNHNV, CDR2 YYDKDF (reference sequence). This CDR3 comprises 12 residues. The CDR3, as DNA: TGTGCCACCAGCAGAGATCCCCGCGAGCAGTTCTTC. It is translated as CATSRDPREQFF.

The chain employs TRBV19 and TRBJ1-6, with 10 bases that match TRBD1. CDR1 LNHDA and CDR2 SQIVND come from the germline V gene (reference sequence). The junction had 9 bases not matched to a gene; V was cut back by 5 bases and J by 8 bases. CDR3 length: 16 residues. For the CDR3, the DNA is TGTGCCAGTAGTCCGCAGACAGGGGGCTTTGATTCACCCCTCCACTTT. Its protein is CASSPQTGGFDSPLHF.

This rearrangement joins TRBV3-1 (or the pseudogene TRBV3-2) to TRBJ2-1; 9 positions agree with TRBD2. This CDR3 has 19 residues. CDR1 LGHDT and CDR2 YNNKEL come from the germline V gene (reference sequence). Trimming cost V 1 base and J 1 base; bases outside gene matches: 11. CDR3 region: CASSQAVAAGGWSYNEQFF. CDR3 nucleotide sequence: TGTGCCAGCAGCCAAGCGGTGGCAGCGGGGGGCTGGTCCTACAATGAGCAGTTCTTC.

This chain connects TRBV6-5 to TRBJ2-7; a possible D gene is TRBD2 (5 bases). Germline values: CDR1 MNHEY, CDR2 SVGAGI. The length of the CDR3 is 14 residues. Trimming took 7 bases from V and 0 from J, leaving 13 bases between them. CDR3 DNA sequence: TGTGCCAGCACCGCGACGGGGAGCTCCTACGAGCAGTACTTC. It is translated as CASTATGSSYEQYF.

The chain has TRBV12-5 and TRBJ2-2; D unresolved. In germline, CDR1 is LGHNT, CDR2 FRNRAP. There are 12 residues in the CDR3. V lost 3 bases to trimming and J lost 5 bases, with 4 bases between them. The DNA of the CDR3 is TGTGCTAGTGGTTTTGGGACCGGGGAGCTGTTTTTT. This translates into CASGFGTGELFF.

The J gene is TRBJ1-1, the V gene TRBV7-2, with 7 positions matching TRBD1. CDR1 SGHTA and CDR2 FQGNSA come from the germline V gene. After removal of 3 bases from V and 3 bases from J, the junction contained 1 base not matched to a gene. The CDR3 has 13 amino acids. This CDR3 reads CASSFTGDTEAFF. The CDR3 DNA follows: TGTGCCAGCAGCTTCACAGGGGACACTGAAGCTTTCTTT.

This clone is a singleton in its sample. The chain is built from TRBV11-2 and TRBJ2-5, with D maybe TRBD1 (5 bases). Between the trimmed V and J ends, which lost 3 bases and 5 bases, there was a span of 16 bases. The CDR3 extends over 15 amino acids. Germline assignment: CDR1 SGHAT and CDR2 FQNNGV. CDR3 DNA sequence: TGTGCCAGCAGCTTGTTCGTAGGGGTGGGCGAGACCCAGTACTTC. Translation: CASSLFVGVGETQYF.

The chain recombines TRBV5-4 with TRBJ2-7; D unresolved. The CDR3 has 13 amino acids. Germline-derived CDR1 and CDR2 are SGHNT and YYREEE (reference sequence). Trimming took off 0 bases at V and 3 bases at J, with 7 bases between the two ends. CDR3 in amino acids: CASSLEGIYEQYF. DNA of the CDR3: TGTGCCAGCAGCTTGGAAGGGATCTACGAGCAGTACTTC.

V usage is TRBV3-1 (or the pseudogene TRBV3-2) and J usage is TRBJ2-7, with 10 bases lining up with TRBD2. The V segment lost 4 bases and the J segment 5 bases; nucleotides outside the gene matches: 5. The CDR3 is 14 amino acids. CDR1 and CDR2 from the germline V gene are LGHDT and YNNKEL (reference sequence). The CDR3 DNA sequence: TGTGCCAGCAGCCCCCTAGCGGGAGCGGACGAGCAGTACTTC. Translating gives CASSPLAGADEQYF.